This T cell receptor (beta chain) emerged from a study of identical twins. Between the trimmed V and J ends, which lost 8 bases and 5 bases, there was a span of 18 bases. The germline V gene encodes CDR1 SEHNR and CDR2 FQNEAQ (reference sequence). This CDR3 is 15 amino acids long. Concerning this clonotype itself: Its target is unknown.

A universal primer site was added by template switching, and unique molecular identifiers were carried by the cDNA. TCRdb called the 5' RACE reads again in MiXCR, with one record for every CDR3 protein. The table lists about 700,000 distinct CDR3 sequences, roughly 6% of them singletons. General study points: Out-of-frame TCR alpha sharing observed in monozygotic twins exceeded model estimates. Abundant beta clonotypes from cord blood bore fewer insertions; memory repertoires lacked this pattern. Diverse VJ usage suggested most zero-insertion clonotypes were not invariant T cells.

The rearrangement joins TRBV7-9 to TRBJ2-2; possibly TRBD1 or TRBD2 for D (5 bases each). The sequenced sample was naive T cells sorted from blood. The receptor was derived from a man younger than 35 in good health. CDR3 protein: CASVPRGPPTGELFF. For the CDR3, the DNA is TGTGCCAGCGTACCTAGGGGACCACCAACCGGGGAGCTGTTTTTT. The full variable domain, with the rest looked up from reference TRBV7-9 and TRBJ2-2, is DTGVSQNPRHKITKRGQNVTFRCDPISEHNRLYWYRQTLGQGPEFLTYFQNEAQLEKSRLLSDRFSAERPKGSFSTLEIQRTEQGDSAMYLCASVPRGPPTGELFFGEGSRLTVL.